This passage covers 23 T cell receptor beta chains from one sample sequenced in a study of T-cell memory formation after mild COVID-19. TCRdb re-called the 5' RACE reads through MiXCR, storing one row per CDR3 protein. The data show hundreds of thousands of distinct CDR3 sequences, about 16% seen once. Sequences were obtained from PBMCs or a T cell subset sorted from them (not recorded which). The receptor source for this set is a young man who had mild COVID-19 (a few samples of this study predate the infection). Cell type and time point are not known.

The V gene is TRBV2, the J gene TRBJ2-1, with no clear D. The length of the CDR3 is 11 residues. In germline, CDR1 is SNHLY, CDR2 FYNNEI. With 8 bases removed from V and 8 bases from J, the gap between germline ends came to 10 bases. The CDR3 DNA follows: TGTGCCAGCGGTACAGAGTATGAGCAGTTCTTC. This sequence encodes CASGTEYEQFF.

The chain links TRBV27 to TRBJ1-5; D is unclear. Germline V gene sequence: CDR1 MNHEY, CDR2 SMNVEV (reference sequence). Trimming pared 3 bases from V and 4 bases from J, leaving 7 bases between. The CDR3 consists of 13 residues. CDR3 sequence reads: CASSLSANQPQHF. The CDR3 nucleotides are TGTGCCAGCAGTTTGTCAGCTAATCAGCCCCAGCATTTT.

The CDR3 region is CASARTSTDTQYF. CDR3 DNA sequence: TGTGCCAGCGCCCGGACTAGCACAGATACGCAGTATTTT. V usage is TRBV9 and J usage is TRBJ2-3; D might be TRBD2 (5 bases). V was pared by 7 bases and J by 0 bases, with 9 bases between. CDR3 length: 13 residues. Germline V gives CDR1 SGDLS, CDR2 YYNGEE.

The chain carries TRBV12-3 or TRBV12-4 and TRBJ1-1, with D unclear. The CDR3 is 13 residues long. V lost 5 bases and J 4 bases, leaving 11 bases between the germline ends. In nucleotides, the CDR3 is TGTGCCAGCAGTCCACCAGCAGGCACTGAAGCTTTCTTT. Translation: CASSPPAGTEAFF.

This clonotype turned up a few times. V gene TRBV3-1 combines with J gene TRBJ2-5, with D tentatively TRBD2 (6 bases). Trimming took off 7 bases at V and 4 bases at J, with 16 bases between the two ends. CDR3 size: 14 residues. The germline CDR1 and CDR2 sequences are LGHDT and YNNKEL (reference sequence). The CDR3 DNA reads as TGTGCCAGCACCACACGGGGGTCAGGAGAGACCCAGTACTTC. This translates into CASTTRGSGETQYF.

The chain couples TRBV6-5 to TRBJ1-3; D gene ambiguous. Germline assignment: CDR1 MNHEY and CDR2 SVGAGI. V dropped 8 bases and J dropped 1 base, with 6 bases sitting between them. The CDR3 has 12 residues. The CDR3 region is CASLSSGNTIYF. The DNA of the CDR3 is TGTGCCAGCCTCTCTTCTGGAAACACCATATATTTT.

The chain links TRBV7-2 to TRBJ2-5, with D perhaps matching TRBD1 (7 bases). Germline V gene data show CDR1 as SGHTA and CDR2 as FQGNSA. The CDR3 totals 14 residues. V was trimmed by 5 bases and J by 2 bases, leaving 12 bases between them. DNA for the CDR3: TGTGCCAGCAGCGCACAGGGGACTCAAGAGACCCAGTACTTC. As protein: CASSAQGTQETQYF.

This clonotype showed up just a few times. The chain employs TRBV5-8 and TRBJ2-1, with 7 bases identical to TRBD2. CDR1 and CDR2 from the germline V gene are SGHTS and YDEGEE. J gave up 0 bases and V 0 bases, and 6 bases lay outside the gene matches. The CDR3 sequence is 17 residues long. CDR3 protein: CASSLGVLAASYNEQFF. CDR3 nucleotides: TGTGCCAGCAGCTTGGGCGTCCTAGCGGCCTCCTACAATGAGCAGTTCTTC.

This clonotype occurred a few times. V gene TRBV11-2 combines with J gene TRBJ2-1, with D possibly being TRBD2 (6 bases). V lost 5 bases and J lost 10, with 12 bases in between. Germline V lookup: CDR1 SGHAT, CDR2 FQNNGV. CDR3 length: 12 amino acids. The CDR3 coding sequence is TGTGCCAGCAGCCACTACGGGGGAGAGCAGTTCTTC. Protein sequence: CASSHYGGEQFF.

This clonotype came up many times. The chain carries TRBV5-1 and TRBJ1-1, with D perhaps TRBD1 (6 bases). Germline loops: CDR1 SGHRS, CDR2 YFSETQ. This CDR3 is built from 14 residues. V dropped 7 bases and J dropped 1 base, with 14 bases sitting between them. DNA for the CDR3: TGCGCCAGCGGACCTGACAGGACGAACACTGAAGCTTTCTTT. Amino acids: CASGPDRTNTEAFF. The variable domain in full, completed from reference TRBV5-1 and TRBJ1-1, reads KAGVTQTPRYLIKTRGQQVTLSCSPISGHRSVSWYQQTPGQGLQFLFEYFSETQRNKGNFPGRFSGRQFSNSRSEMNVSTLELGDSALYLCASGPDRTNTEAFFGQGTRLTVV.

This chain joins TRBV11-2 and TRBJ2-2, with D uncertain. Per the germline V gene, CDR1 is SGHAT and CDR2 is FQNNGV. The CDR3 runs to 16 residues. The V end was cut by 6 bases, the J end by 0 bases, with 14 bases between. CDR3 sequence (DNA): TGTGCCAGCAGATCCTTGACTGGGACGAACACCGGGGAGCTGTTTTTT. Translation: CASRSLTGTNTGELFF.

This clonotype was found a few times. This sequence joins TRBV6-2 or TRBV6-3 and TRBJ1-1, with D possibly TRBD1 on 5 matching bases. V was shortened by 1 base and J by 2 bases, with 8 bases between the two germline ends. CDR3 size: 14 residues. Germline lookup yields CDR1 MNHEY and CDR2 SVGEGT. As DNA, the CDR3 is TGTGCCAGCAGTTACTGGGGGACCAACACTGAAGCTTTCTTT. Translating it yields CASSYWGTNTEAFF.

J is TRBJ1-1 and V is TRBV7-2, with 7 bases that match TRBD1. Germline lookup yields CDR1 SGHTA and CDR2 FQGNSA. Trimming removed 4 bases from V and 4 bases from J; junction bases left unmatched: 6. This CDR3 region has 14 residues. The DNA of the CDR3 is TGTGCCAGCAGCTCGATGCAGGGGGGCACTGAAGCTTTCTTT. It yields the protein CASSSMQGGTEAFF.

Only a few counts were recorded for this clonotype. The chain has TRBV20-1 and TRBJ1-1; D perhaps matches TRBD1 (6 bases). The CDR3 is made up of 14 amino acids. Trimming pared 1 base from V and 5 bases from J, leaving 14 bases between. Germline V gene data show CDR1 as DFQATT and CDR2 as SNEGSKA (reference sequence). The CDR3 nucleotides read TGCAGTGCTAGAGGTATTCAGGGGAGGACTGAAGCTTTCTTT. Translating it yields CSARGIQGRTEAFF.

The chain uses TRBV20-1 and TRBJ2-3; tentative D call: TRBD1 (7 bases). Trimming stripped 3 bases from V and 0 bases from J, with 16 bases between. The germline CDR1 and CDR2 sequences are DFQATT and SNEGSKA (reference sequence). The CDR3 sequence is 16 residues long. This CDR3 is CSARSGGSSSTDTQYF. CDR3 in DNA: TGCAGTGCTAGGTCAGGGGGGTCCTCTAGCACAGATACGCAGTATTTT.

This chain links TRBV18 with TRBJ2-5; D not resolved. CDR3 length: 13 residues. Germline lookup yields CDR1 KGHSH and CDR2 LQKENI. V was shortened by 3 bases and J by 1 base, with 6 bases between the two germline ends. CDR3 protein: CASSPDIQETQYF. CDR3 nucleotides: TGTGCCAGCTCACCCGACATCCAAGAGACCCAGTACTTC.

The chain recombines TRBV19 with TRBJ1-5; D gene unclear. V lost 3 bases and J lost 3, with 15 bases in between. This CDR3 is built from 16 residues. Germline V CDR1 and CDR2: LNHDA, SQIVND (reference sequence). CDR3: CASSIPAPRANQPQHF. For the CDR3, the DNA is TGTGCCAGTAGTATCCCCGCTCCGAGGGCCAATCAGCCCCAGCATTTT.

This clonotype was found many times. CDR3 sequence (DNA): TGTGCCAGCAGCCCGACTAACTATGGCTACACCTTC. Protein sequence: CASSPTNYGYTF. The chain employs TRBV5-6 and TRBJ1-2, with D hard to call. The CDR3 loop spans 12 amino acids. The germline V and J ends were trimmed by 4 bases and 0 bases, with 4 bases remaining between them. Germline-derived CDR1 and CDR2 are SGHDT and YYEEEE.

This clonotype was observed a handful of times. The genes are TRBV6-2 or TRBV6-3 and TRBJ2-7; 12 positions match TRBD2. Germline V CDR1 and CDR2: MNHEY, SVGEGT. The CDR3 is made up of 14 amino acids. With V trimmed by 10 bases and J by 2 bases, 6 bases remained unmatched. Here the CDR3 reads CATKRLAGAYEQYF. As DNA, the CDR3 is TGTGCCACTAAGAGACTAGCGGGGGCCTACGAGCAGTACTTC.

V and J are TRBV11-2 and TRBJ2-5; D is perhaps TRBD1 (7 bases). Between the trimmed V and J ends, which lost 5 bases and 0 bases, there was a span of 13 bases. Germline V gene data show CDR1 as SGHAT and CDR2 as FQNNGV. The CDR3 covers 15 residues. Written as DNA, the CDR3 is TGTGCCAGCAGCGTAGCAGGGGGGTACCAAGAGACCCAGTACTTC. Translated: CASSVAGGYQETQYF.

The chain has TRBV27 and TRBJ2-1; D unresolved. The V gene's germline CDR1 is MNHEY and CDR2 SMNVEV (reference sequence). Trimming removed 3 bases at V and 8 bases at J, with 11 bases between. The CDR3 extends over 13 amino acids. The CDR3 region has the DNA TGTGCCAGCAGTTTTGGAGCGTGGGATGAGCAGTTCTTC. It encodes CASSFGAWDEQFF.

The chain has TRBV20-1 and TRBJ2-7, with TRBD2 as a possible D gene (5 bases). Looked up from germline, CDR1 is DFQATT and CDR2 is SNEGSKA (reference sequence). V was cut by 5 bases and J by 3 bases, with 11 bases left in between. The CDR3 covers 12 residues. The CDR3 protein is CSAQRRLYEQYV. The CDR3 nucleotides are TGCAGTGCTCAGCGGCGCCTCTACGAGCAGTACGTC.

This clonotype turned up a few times. The chain uses TRBV6-2 or TRBV6-3 and TRBJ2-7; TRBD1 matches 7 bases. The CDR3 extends over 12 amino acids. The germline V gene encodes CDR1 MNHEY and CDR2 SVGEGT. V lost 8 bases, J lost 7 bases, and 8 bases stayed unmatched. CDR3 DNA sequence: TGTGCCAGCGCGAAGGGGGCCGGGGAGCAGTACTTC. As protein: CASAKGAGEQYF.